This T cell receptor (beta chain) comes out of a study of regulatory dendritic cells for organ transplantation. General observations from the study: Among resting subsets, memory CD8+ cells contained the most alloreactive clonotypes.

Regarding this clone: Antigen unknown.

Sorted subsets were CFSE-labeled and cultured roughly five days with allogeneic dendritic cells. The germline V gene encodes CDR1 LNHDA and CDR2 SQIVND (reference sequence). CDR3 length: 15 amino acids. Trimming shortened V by 3 bases and J by 7 bases, and 19 bases separated the two germline ends. Some clones are missing from TCRdb's copy, which holds only in-frame ones; the method was immunoSEQ multiplex PCR. The repertoire holds over 10,000 clones, nearly 90% seen once, with roughly 0.22% in the top ten. The sample was naive CD8+ T cells from blood cultured with regulatory dendritic cells. Documented subset: CD45RA+ naive T cells. This clonotype originated in a human donor in good health. The V gene is TRBV19, the J gene TRBJ2-7; D may be TRBD1 (6 bases). CDR3 protein: CASSIPLRRDKEQYF. Written as DNA, the CDR3 is TGTGCCAGTAGTATTCCCCTCCGACGGGACAAAGAGCAGTACTTC. Using reference TRBV19 and TRBJ2-7 for the parts outside the CDR3, the full variable domain is DGGITQSPKYLFRKEGQNVTLSCEQNLNHDAMYWYRQDPGQGLRLIYYSQIVNDFQKGDIAEGYSVSREKKESFPLTVTSAQKNPTAFYLCASSIPLRRDKEQYFGPGTRLTVT.